Sequencing of this T cell receptor beta chain was carried out in a study of CD8+CD57+ T cells in acquired aplastic anemia. Across the whole study: Sorted CD4+ and CD8+ cells yielded DNA averaging approximately 3.4 ug.

Study-level points and caveats: In common between the patients and the controls were more than 25 CD8+ CDR3 sequences.

The template for TCR beta VDJ and CDR3 sequence profiling was genomic DNA. In TCRdb, the reads were re-called with MiXCR into one record per CDR3 protein. The sample lists about 180,000 distinct CDR3 sequences; about 45% were seen once. Whoever was chosen for sequencing had shown CD8+CD57+ cell expansion by flow cytometry. The cohort consisted entirely of patients having severe acquired aplastic anemia. No therapy was given to patients before blood sampling. Comment on this clonotype: Its target is unknown.

V dropped 8 bases and J dropped 8; count of bases not matched to a gene: 8. Germline loops: CDR1 WSHSY, CDR2 SAAADI. The CDR3 consists of 15 residues. The clonotype was recovered from a human donor with aplastic anemia. The chain employs TRBV10-2 and TRBJ1-6; 11 bases line up with TRBD1. Sequenced: sorted CD4+, CD8+, or CD8+CD57+ T cells (not recorded which) from PBMCs. The CDR3 bases are TGCGCCAGCTGGGGTGGGACAGGGGGAGATTCACCCCTCCACTTT. This codes for CASWGGTGGDSPLHF.